This TCR beta chain appears in the sequencing data of a study of CD8 T cells in Susac syndrome. This clonotype was observed once. Germline assignment: CDR1 MDHEN and CDR2 SYDVKM. This CDR3 comprises 15 residues. V lost 4 bases and J 1 base, leaving 13 bases between the germline ends. RNA amounts of roughly 0.5 to 1 ug underwent reverse transcription with random hexamers. TCRdb called the immunoSEQ multiplex PCR reads again in MiXCR, with one record for every CDR3 protein. The profile shows around 150,000 distinct CDR3 sequences, about 93% of them singletons. The clonotype was recovered from a human donor in good health. Sample: CD4+ T cells from PBMCs. The rearrangement uses TRBV28 and TRBJ1-1, with D maybe TRBD1 (5 bases). CDR3 DNA: TGTGCCAGCAGTTCTACTTTTACAGGGAACACTGAAGCTTTCTTT. This encodes CASSSTFTGNTEAFF.